The 10 T cell receptor beta chains listed next were all sequenced from one sample in a study of tumor T cells in aggressive B-cell lymphoma. Libraries were prepared by immunoSEQ multiplex PCR; TCRdb keeps only in-frame clonotypes and omits some of them. The data show more than 5,000 clones, less than 90% seen once. The sequencing input was tumor tissue. Every receptor here comes from an adult with diffuse large B cell lymphoma.

The genes are TRBV30 and TRBJ1-6, with D unclear. Trimming removed 0 bases from V and 2 bases from J, with 11 bases in between. The CDR3 consists of 16 residues. CDR1 and CDR2 from the germline V gene are GTSNPN and SVGIG (reference sequence). The CDR3 here is CAWSVTRAAYNSPLHF. The DNA for the CDR3 is TGTGCCTGGAGTGTAACGAGGGCCGCCTATAATTCACCCCTCCACTTT.

The chain recombines TRBV5-1 with TRBJ1-1, with D possibly being TRBD1 (6 bases). CDR1 and CDR2 from the germline V gene are SGHRS and YFSETQ. This CDR3 region has 14 residues. Trimming pared 5 bases from V and 7 bases from J, leaving 18 bases between. DNA of the CDR3: TGCGCCAGCAGGTACGGACAGCAGGGTAGTGAAGCTTTCTTT. Translation gives CASRYGQQGSEAFF.

V is TRBV19 and J is TRBJ1-2; no firm D call. The V end was cut by 5 bases, the J end by 7 bases, with 11 bases between. Germline values: CDR1 LNHDA, CDR2 SQIVND (reference sequence). CDR3 length: 12 residues. CDR3 in DNA: TGTGCCAGTAGTCCTAAGGGAGCTGGCTACACCTTC. Translated, it gives CASSPKGAGYTF. The full variable domain, rest sourced from reference TRBV19 and TRBJ1-2, is DGGITQSPKYLFRKEGQNVTLSCEQNLNHDAMYWYRQDPGQGLRLIYYSQIVNDFQKGDIAEGYSVSREKKESFPLTVTSAQKNPTAFYLCASSPKGAGYTFGSGTRLTVV.

The rearrangement links TRBV7-9 to TRBJ2-7, with 11 bases lining up with TRBD2. Trimming at V came to 5 bases and at J to 5 bases, leaving 5 bases not matched to a gene. In germline, CDR1 is SEHNR, CDR2 FQNEAQ (reference sequence). The CDR3 spans 14 residues. The CDR3: CASSQLAGVNEQYF. CDR3 DNA sequence: TGTGCCAGCAGCCAACTAGCGGGAGTTAACGAGCAGTACTTC.

The chain recombines TRBV19 with TRBJ1-5; 7 nucleotides match TRBD1. This CDR3 spans 16 amino acids. The V gene's germline CDR1 is LNHDA and CDR2 SQIVND (reference sequence). With V trimmed by 9 bases and J by 6 bases, 17 bases remained unmatched. Here the CDR3 reads CASINTTGAIAQPQHF. The CDR3 nucleotides are TGTGCCAGCATAAATACTACAGGGGCGATCGCTCAGCCCCAGCATTTT.

This chain links TRBV5-4 with TRBJ1-1, with D hard to call. The V gene lost 5 bases and the J gene lost 1 base, with 18 bases spanning the gap. This CDR3 has 16 amino acids. CDR1 is SGHNT and CDR2 is YYREEE in the germline V gene (reference sequence). Here the CDR3 reads CASSQEGRTKNTEAFF. The CDR3 DNA is TGTGCCAGCAGTCAGGAGGGCAGGACGAAGAACACTGAAGCTTTCTTT.

This clone has a handful of counts. The chain recombines TRBV21-1 with TRBJ2-3; the table's D call, TRBD2, was not checked against the DNA. TRBV21-1 is annotated as a pseudogene. The CDR3 sequence is 11 residues long. The CDR3 coding sequence is TGTGCCAGCATAAAGCGGGAGGCGCAGTATTTT. Its translation is CASIKREAQYF.

V usage is TRBV5-4 and J usage is TRBJ2-7; TRBD2 matches 8 bases. Losses at the gene ends were 5 bases for V and 3 bases for J; bases not matched to a gene: 4. Germline values: CDR1 SGHNT, CDR2 YYREEE (reference sequence). This CDR3 contains 13 residues. CDR3 sequence reads: CASSPGGFYEQYF. The CDR3 DNA is TGTGCCAGCAGTCCGGGGGGGTTCTACGAGCAGTACTTC.

On this clone: Other DNA sequences in this sample translate to the same CDR3. This chain links TRBV6-1 with TRBJ1-1, with 7 nucleotides matching TRBD1. The length of the CDR3 is 16 residues. Germline CDR1 reads MNHNS; CDR2 reads SASEGT. Trimming took 1 base from V and 4 from J; bases not matched to a gene: 9. CDR3 loop: CASSEGLGRGATEAFF. CDR3 sequence (DNA): TGTGCCAGCAGTGAAGGTTTGGGCAGGGGGGCCACTGAAGCTTTCTTT.

This chain connects TRBV9 to TRBJ1-2, with 7 positions matching TRBD1. The CDR3 length is 17 residues. Germline CDR1 is SGDLS and CDR2 is YYNGEE. The ends lost 3 bases at V and 0 bases at J; junction bases unmatched: 11. DNA for the CDR3: TGTGCCAGCAGCGCGTATACAGGGGTCCTCACTAACTATGGCTACACCTTC. Translating gives CASSAYTGVLTNYGYTF.